These 11 T cell receptor beta chains share one sample of origin, sequenced in a study of PD-1 blockade in classical Hodgkin lymphoma. The data were produced by immunoSEQ multiplex PCR, yet TCRdb's version contains in-frame clones alone and is incomplete. The repertoire has some 110,000 clones, roughly nine tenths of them found once; the top ten carry around 17%. Time point noted: cycle 4 day 1 (C4D1), after 6 weeks of nivolumab. Every patient was affected by relapse after autologous stem cell transplantation, while exposure to brentuximab vedotin was not uniform. This sample comprised peripheral blood mononuclear cells (PBMCs), obtained before the fourth cycle of nivolumab. The receptors were gathered from a human donor with classical Hodgkin lymphoma.

V usage is TRBV30 and J usage is TRBJ2-7; 8 positions agree with TRBD1. Germline CDR1 is GTSNPN and CDR2 is SVGIG (reference sequence). The V gene end was trimmed by 0 bases and the J gene end by 9 bases; junction bases not matched to a gene: 13. This CDR3 spans 15 amino acids. The CDR3 region has the DNA TGTGCCTGGAGTGTACCGGTACAGGGGGTGATCGGGCAGTACTTC. Its protein is CAWSVPVQGVIGQYF. Combining the CDR3 with reference TRBV30 and TRBJ2-7 gives the whole variable domain SQTIHQWPATLVQPVGSPLSLECTVEGTSNPNLYWYRQAAGRGLQLLFYSVGIGQISSEVPQNLSASRPQDRQFILSSKKLLLSDSGFYLCAWSVPVQGVIGQYFGPGTRLTVT.

The rearrangement links TRBV4-3 to TRBJ2-7; D may be TRBD2 (7 bases). The V gene lost 8 bases and the J gene lost 2 bases, with 16 bases spanning the gap. The germline CDR1 and CDR2 sequences are LGHNA and YSLEER. The CDR3 covers 14 residues. The CDR3 sequence is CASPKGGDTYEQYF. CDR3 bases: TGCGCCAGCCCGAAGGGGGGGGACACCTACGAGCAGTACTTC.

V gene TRBV6-5 combines with J gene TRBJ2-5, with unresolved D. V lost 6 bases and J 0 bases, leaving 8 bases between the germline ends. The V gene's germline CDR1 is MNHEY and CDR2 SVGAGI. This CDR3 spans 13 amino acids. CDR3 residues: CASRPGNQETQYF. For the CDR3, the DNA is TGTGCCAGCAGGCCGGGCAACCAAGAGACCCAGTACTTC.

The chain has TRBV1 and TRBJ2-1; the table calls TRBD2, which could not be checked here. TRBV1 is noted as a pseudogene. The CDR3 sequence is 14 residues long. The CDR3 reads CTSRTLLVVDEQFF. CDR3 DNA: TGCACCAGCAGAACATTACTAGTAGTGGATGAGCAGTTCTTC.

The chain links TRBV30 to TRBJ1-5; 7 bases fit TRBD1. Germline CDR1 reads GTSNPN; CDR2 reads SVGIG (reference sequence). This CDR3 has 13 residues. The V segment lost 2 bases and the J segment 7 bases; nucleotides outside the gene matches: 5. CDR3 amino acids: CAWSPGQSQPQHF. Written as DNA, the CDR3 is TGTGCCTGGAGTCCGGGACAGTCACAGCCCCAGCATTTT.

The gene calls are TRBV25-1 and TRBJ2-5, with D uncertain. V was clipped by 0 bases and J by 3 bases, with 5 bases between them. This CDR3 has 13 residues. Per germline, CDR1 MGHDK and CDR2 SYGVNS. Written as DNA, the CDR3 is TGTGCCAGCAGTGAATATTTCGAAGAGACCCAGTACTTC. Protein: CASSEYFEETQYF. The full variable domain, rest sourced from reference TRBV25-1 and TRBJ2-5, is EADIYQTPRYLVIGTGKKITLECSQTMGHDKMYWYQQDPGMELHLIHYSYGVNSTEKGDLSSESTVSRIRTEHFPLTLESARPSHTSQYLCASSEYFEETQYFGPGTRLLVL.

This chain uses TRBV7-9 with TRBJ2-5, with unresolved D. The V and J ends lost 3 bases and 2 bases respectively, with 10 bases between them. Germline V gene lookup returns CDR1 SEHNR and CDR2 FQNEAQ (reference sequence). CDR3 size: 14 residues. The CDR3 sequence: CASSLQARQETQYF. The DNA for the CDR3 is TGTGCCAGCAGCTTGCAGGCCAGACAAGAGACCCAGTACTTC.

V gene TRBV13 combines with J gene TRBJ2-7; D possibly uses TRBD1 or TRBD2 (5 bases each). Per the germline V gene, CDR1 is PRHDT and CDR2 is FYEKMQ (reference sequence). V was pared by 5 bases and J by 2 bases, with 13 bases between. The CDR3 runs 14 residues. Here the CDR3 DNA reads TGTGCCAGCAGCCCCGGGACCCGAACCTACGAGCAGTACTTC. This codes for CASSPGTRTYEQYF.

The V and J genes are TRBV11-2 and TRBJ2-7; 9 positions match TRBD1. CDR1 and CDR2 (germline): SGHAT, FQNNGV. Trimming removed 1 base from V and 9 bases from J; junction bases left unmatched: 4. The CDR3 loop spans 13 amino acids. This CDR3 is CASSLGTGAVQYF. The CDR3 DNA reads as TGTGCCAGCAGCTTAGGGACAGGGGCAGTGCAGTACTTC.

The gene calls are TRBV5-6 and TRBJ2-1; the match to TRBD2 covers 8 bases. The CDR3 is made up of 14 amino acids. J was trimmed by 7 bases and V by 0 bases; bases with no gene match: 3. CDR1 and CDR2 from the germline V gene are SGHDT and YYEEEE. Here the CDR3 reads CASSLVSGGNEQFF. The DNA of the CDR3 is TGTGCCAGCAGCTTGGTTTCGGGGGGGAATGAGCAGTTCTTC.

This sequence joins TRBV7-2 and TRBJ2-7; D is uncertain. The CDR3 contains 14 residues. V shed 1 base and J shed 3 bases, with 10 bases lying between them. In germline, CDR1 is SGHTA, CDR2 FQGNSA. CDR3 residues: CASSLGEWGYEQYF. In DNA form, the CDR3 reads TGTGCCAGCAGCTTAGGAGAGTGGGGCTACGAGCAGTACTTC.